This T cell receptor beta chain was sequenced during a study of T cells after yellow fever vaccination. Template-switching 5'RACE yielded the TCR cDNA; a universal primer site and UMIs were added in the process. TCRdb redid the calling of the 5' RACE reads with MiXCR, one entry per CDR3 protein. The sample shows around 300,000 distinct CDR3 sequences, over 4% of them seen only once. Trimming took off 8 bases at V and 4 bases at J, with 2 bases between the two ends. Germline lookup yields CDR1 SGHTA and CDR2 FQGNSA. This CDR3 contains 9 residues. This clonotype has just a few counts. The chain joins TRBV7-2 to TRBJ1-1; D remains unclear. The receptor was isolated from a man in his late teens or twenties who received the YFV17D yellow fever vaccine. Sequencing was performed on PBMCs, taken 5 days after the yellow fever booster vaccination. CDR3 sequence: CASGTEAFF. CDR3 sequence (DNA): TGTGCCAGCGGCACTGAAGCTTTCTTT.